Following are 32 T cell receptor beta chains from one sample sequenced in a study of T-cell reconstitution after alpha-beta-depleted transplantation in children. TCRbeta library construction was performed incorporating unique molecular identifiers. From the PCR reads, TCRdb called clonotypes with MiXCR, one entry per CDR3 protein. The top ten hold 13% of the sample, which has 150,000 to 250,000 distinct CDR3 sequences, 13% to 15% seen once. The sample consisted of PBMCs from the stem cell graft donor, taken from the stem cell graft. Source of these receptors: a human donor who donated a stem cell graft to a child with acute lymphoblastic leukemia.

This clonotype was observed many times. Here the CDR3 reads CASSRPSLWEQYF. For the CDR3, the DNA is TGTGCCAGCAGCCGCCCGAGCCTGTGGGAGCAGTACTTC. The chain employs TRBV12-3 or TRBV12-4 and TRBJ2-7, with D unresolved. This CDR3 region has 13 residues. The germline V and J ends were trimmed by 6 bases and 7 bases, with 16 bases remaining between them.

This clonotype was recorded many times. The rearrangement joins TRBV12-3 or TRBV12-4 to TRBJ2-4, with D unclear. This CDR3 region has 16 residues. The V end lost 3 bases, the J end lost 6 bases, and 18 bases lay between the germline ends. The CDR3: CASSFLRTAPGNIQYF. In nucleotides, the CDR3 is TGTGCCAGCAGTTTTCTCCGGACGGCTCCAGGAAACATTCAGTACTTC.

This clonotype was counted at least ten times. V is TRBV7-2 and J is TRBJ2-5; tentatively, D is TRBD1 (5 bases). The CDR3 extends over 13 amino acids. CDR1 is SGHTA and CDR2 is FQGNSA in the germline V gene. The germline V and J ends were trimmed by 3 bases and 2 bases, with 7 bases remaining between them. CDR3 nucleotide sequence: TGTGCCAGCAGCTTCGACAGACAAGAGACCCAGTACTTC. Amino acids: CASSFDRQETQYF.

There are many counts of this clonotype. The V gene is TRBV12-3 or TRBV12-4, the J gene TRBJ2-5, with 7 bases lining up with TRBD2. Trimming took 6 bases from V and 4 from J; bases not matched to a gene: 8. CDR3 size: 14 residues. CDR3 protein: CASSRAGAGETQYF. In DNA form, the CDR3 reads TGTGCCAGCAGCAGGGCGGGAGCAGGAGAGACCCAGTACTTC.

In this sample, this clonotype turned up a few times. This chain joins TRBV29-1 and TRBJ2-1, with 13 bases identical to TRBD2. V gave up 7 bases and J gave up 10 bases; unmatched junction bases: 13. This CDR3 has 15 amino acids. Germline V CDR1 and CDR2: SQVTM, ANQGSEA. The CDR3 sequence is CSAPVRTSGSGEQFF. Here the CDR3 DNA reads TGCAGCGCCCCCGTGAGGACTAGCGGGAGCGGGGAGCAGTTCTTC.

The chain carries TRBV20-1 and TRBJ2-7; 11 bases are a match to TRBD2. The CDR3 totals 15 residues. Per the germline V gene, CDR1 is DFQATT and CDR2 is SNEGSKA (reference sequence). Germline trimming cut 6 bases from V and 2 bases from J; bases unmatched to any gene: 9. Here the CDR3 reads CSALAGGERPYEQYF. CDR3 nucleotide sequence: TGCAGTGCCTTAGCGGGAGGGGAGCGGCCCTACGAGCAGTACTTC.

Only a few counts were recorded for this clonotype. The rearrangement joins TRBV27 to TRBJ1-1; D is uncertain. The CDR3 spans 15 residues. Trimming cost V 2 bases and J 1 base, with 11 bases left between them. The germline V gene encodes CDR1 MNHEY and CDR2 SMNVEV (reference sequence). In nucleotides, the CDR3 is TGTGCCAGCAGTTTAAAGTCTGGGAAGAACACTGAAGCTTTCTTT. Protein sequence: CASSLKSGKNTEAFF.

Turning to this clonotype: A read error may produce the germline difference seen at one junction end. V and J are TRBV5-1 and TRBJ1-1; TRBD1 is a possible D gene (5 bases). The CDR3 contains 16 residues. In germline, CDR1 is SGHRS, CDR2 YFSETQ. For the CDR3, the DNA is TGCGCCAGAAGCTCCGGGTCCTCAAGGGGAAACACTGAAGCTTTCTTT. This encodes CARSSGSSRGNTEAFF.

This rearrangement joins TRBV29-1 to TRBJ1-1; 7 bases are shared with TRBD1. Germline values: CDR1 SQVTM, CDR2 ANQGSEA. Trimming at V came to 6 bases and at J to 1 base, leaving 11 bases not matched to a gene. CDR3 size: 15 residues. In nucleotides, the CDR3 is TGCAGCGTCCCAACCTCGACAGGGTGGAACACTGAAGCTTTCTTT. Its translation: CSVPTSTGWNTEAFF.

This clonotype occurred many times. The chain links TRBV5-1 to TRBJ2-3; 8 bases agree with TRBD1. Germline CDR1 SGHRS, CDR2 YFSETQ. The trim removed 1 base at V and 2 bases at J, leaving 3 bases unmatched. The CDR3 consists of 15 residues. This chain's CDR3 is CASSLMTGATDTQYF. The CDR3 bases are TGCGCCAGCAGCTTGATGACAGGGGCCACAGATACGCAGTATTTT.

This clonotype has a count of ten or more. This sequence joins TRBV6-4 and TRBJ2-1, with 8 nucleotides matching TRBD2. V gave up 4 bases and J gave up 7 bases; unmatched junction bases: 6. The CDR3 runs 14 residues. CDR1 and CDR2 (germline): MRHNA, SNTAGT. CDR3 loop: CASSVREVVNEQFF. The CDR3 DNA is TGTGCCAGCAGTGTGCGGGAGGTAGTGAATGAGCAGTTCTTC.

This clonotype was found many times. V usage is TRBV12-3 or TRBV12-4 and J usage is TRBJ1-4; D not certain. Trimming took off 1 base at V and 0 bases at J, with 12 bases between the two ends. The CDR3 length is 17 residues. CDR3 DNA sequence: TGTGCCAGCAGTTTAGGGGTTTCCGTTTCAACTAATGAAAAACTGTTTTTT. It codes for CASSLGVSVSTNEKLFF.

This clonotype occurred many times. J is TRBJ2-1 and V is TRBV5-1; D unresolved. Germline CDR1 is SGHRS and CDR2 is YFSETQ. The CDR3 sequence is 14 residues long. V was shortened by 4 bases and J by 8 bases, with 16 bases between the two germline ends. CDR3 nucleotide sequence: TGCGCCAGCAGCCACTCAGCGAGGTCGGATGAGCAGTTCTTC. It is translated as CASSHSARSDEQFF.

At least ten counts were recorded for this clonotype. The V and J genes are TRBV3-1 and TRBJ2-3, with D tentatively TRBD2 (6 bases). This CDR3 region has 14 residues. The germline gives CDR1 LGHDT, CDR2 YNNKEL (reference sequence). V was shortened by 4 bases and J by 6 bases, with 14 bases between the two germline ends. CDR3 in amino acids: CASSRTSGVDTQYF. In DNA, the CDR3 is TGTGCCAGCAGCCGCACATCGGGAGTGGATACGCAGTATTTT.

This clonotype was observed at least ten times. This rearrangement joins TRBV5-1 to TRBJ2-3; either TRBD1 or TRBD2 may supply D (5 bases each). The germline V gene encodes CDR1 SGHRS and CDR2 YFSETQ. CDR3 length: 16 residues. Trimming cost V 5 bases and J 4 bases, with 20 bases left between them. The chain's CDR3 is CASSQAGTALSDTQYF. The CDR3 DNA is TGCGCCAGCAGTCAAGCCGGGACGGCCCTGTCAGATACGCAGTATTTT.

This clonotype was seen ten or more times. The chain uses TRBV29-1 and TRBJ2-7; D may be TRBD1 (6 bases). This CDR3 comprises 13 residues. V was shortened by 5 bases and J by 0 bases, with 11 bases between the two germline ends. From germline, CDR1 is SQVTM and CDR2 ANQGSEA. CDR3 sequence: CSVRQASSYEQYF. The CDR3 nucleotides read TGCAGCGTTCGACAGGCGAGCTCCTACGAGCAGTACTTC.

This clonotype was counted at least ten times. An end of the junction does not agree with germline; a read error may underlie this. The J gene is TRBJ2-3, the V gene TRBV20-1; the match to TRBD2 covers 10 bases. The germline CDR1 and CDR2 sequences are DFQATT and SNEGSKA (reference sequence). The CDR3 has 13 residues. The DNA of the CDR3 is TGCAGTGCAAGAGCGGGAGGGAAAGATACGCAGTATTTT. Translating gives CSARAGGKDTQYF.

About this clonotype itself: A much larger clone differs by one base, so this may be a read error. The rearrangement links TRBV20-1 to TRBJ2-4, with D perhaps matching TRBD1 or TRBD2 (5 bases each). The germline V gene has CDR1 DFQATT and CDR2 SNEGSKA (reference sequence). The CDR3 covers 16 residues. The V end lost 0 bases, the J end lost 2 bases, and 14 bases lay between the germline ends. CDR3 protein: CSARDTAGSTKNIQYF. The CDR3 nucleotides are TGCAGTGCTAGAGATACGGCAGGGAGCACCAAAAACATTCAGTACTTC.

This clonotype was picked up many times. The V and J genes are TRBV29-1 and TRBJ2-1; D uncertain. V dropped 6 bases and J dropped 0 bases, with 12 bases sitting between them. This CDR3 is built from 14 residues. Germline CDR1 reads SQVTM; CDR2 reads ANQGSEA. The CDR3 DNA reads TGCAGCGTCCCTCGAGAGAGCTCCTACAATGAGCAGTTCTTC. Translating it yields CSVPRESSYNEQFF.

This clonotype was found many times. V and J are TRBV7-9 and TRBJ2-5; 12 bases agree with TRBD2. This CDR3 is 15 amino acids long. Germline V gene sequence: CDR1 SEHNR, CDR2 FQNEAQ (reference sequence). V shed 5 bases, J shed 3 bases, and the junction held 4 bases outside the gene matches. This chain's CDR3 is CASSALAGGKETQYF. The CDR3 bases are TGTGCCAGCAGCGCCCTAGCGGGGGGGAAAGAGACCCAGTACTTC.

The rearrangement joins TRBV27 to TRBJ2-7; 8 nucleotides line up with TRBD1. This CDR3 is built from 15 residues. Germline trimming cut 3 bases from V and 2 bases from J; bases unmatched to any gene: 6. CDR1 and CDR2 (germline): MNHEY, SMNVEV (reference sequence). Written as DNA, the CDR3 is TGTGCCAGCAGTTTCGGGACAGGAGAGACCTACGAGCAGTACTTC. This translates into CASSFGTGETYEQYF.

This clonotype showed up many times. J is TRBJ2-2 and V is TRBV5-1, with D tentatively TRBD1 or TRBD2 (5 bases each). This CDR3 region has 16 residues. V was trimmed by 4 bases and J by 8 bases, leaving 21 bases between them. CDR1 is SGHRS and CDR2 is YFSETQ in the germline V gene. Here the CDR3 reads CASSPRRDARAGELFF. In nucleotides, the CDR3 is TGCGCCAGCAGCCCCCGCCGGGACGCCCGAGCTGGGGAGCTGTTTTTT.

Many counts were recorded for this clonotype. This rearrangement joins TRBV4-2 to TRBJ2-3, with D unclear. The CDR3 consists of 15 residues. V lost 0 bases and J 4 bases, leaving 11 bases between the germline ends. Germline-derived CDR1 and CDR2 are LGHNA and YNFKEQ. CDR3 loop: CASSQEHQTPDTQYF. CDR3 DNA: TGTGCCAGCAGCCAAGAACACCAGACTCCAGATACGCAGTATTTT.

This rearrangement joins TRBV5-1 to TRBJ1-1; possible D gene TRBD1, 5 bases. V dropped 0 bases and J dropped 3 bases, with 15 bases sitting between them. Germline lookup yields CDR1 SGHRS and CDR2 YFSETQ. The CDR3 extends over 16 amino acids. In nucleotides, the CDR3 is TGCGCCAGCAGCTTGGTTCAGTCAGGGCCCGACACTGAAGCTTTCTTT. Translated, it gives CASSLVQSGPDTEAFF.

CDR3 residues: CAWSASRRQADNYGYTF. CDR3 in DNA: TGTGCCTGGAGTGCATCCAGGCGGCAGGCGGATAACTATGGCTACACCTTC. The chain carries TRBV30 and TRBJ1-2; D is unclear. V dropped 1 base and J dropped 1 base, with 19 bases sitting between them. This CDR3 comprises 17 residues. Germline-derived CDR1 and CDR2 are GTSNPN and SVGIG (reference sequence).

This clonotype was recorded a few times. DNA of the CDR3: TGTGCCAGCAGCTTATTGACAGTTAACTATGGCTACACCTTC. Its translation is CASSLLTVNYGYTF. This chain joins TRBV7-9 and TRBJ1-2; possible D gene TRBD1, 5 bases. Germline assignment: CDR1 SEHNR and CDR2 FQNEAQ (reference sequence). V lost 2 bases to trimming and J lost 1 base, with 8 bases between them. This CDR3 is 14 amino acids long. Drawing the rest from reference TRBV7-9 and TRBJ1-2, the complete variable domain is DTGVSQNPRHKITKRGQNVTFRCDPISEHNRLYWYRQTLGQGPEFLTYFQNEAQLEKSRLLSDRFSAERPKGSFSTLEIQRTEQGDSAMYLCASSLLTVNYGYTFGSGTRLTVV.

V and J are TRBV6-5 and TRBJ2-5; 7 bases match TRBD1. The V gene's germline CDR1 is MNHEY and CDR2 SVGAGI. The CDR3 is 15 residues long. Trimming cost V 4 bases and J 5 bases; bases outside gene matches: 10. DNA for the CDR3: TGTGCCAGCAGTTCTAGGCGACAGGGTGGTGAGACCCAGTACTTC. Its protein product is CASSSRRQGGETQYF.

This chain connects TRBV2 to TRBJ2-7; D gene uncertain. Looked up from germline, CDR1 is SNHLY and CDR2 is FYNNEI. The V and J ends lost 4 bases and 6 bases respectively, with 19 bases between them. The CDR3 has 15 residues. In DNA form, the CDR3 reads TGTGCCAGCAGTGTGCTGTTGCTAGGCCAATTCGAGCAGTACTTC. Translating gives CASSVLLLGQFEQYF.

This clonotype has ten or more counts. V usage is TRBV5-1 and J usage is TRBJ2-1; TRBD2 matches 10 bases. The germline CDR1 and CDR2 sequences are SGHRS and YFSETQ. The CDR3 has 15 residues. The V gene end was trimmed by 7 bases and the J gene end by 3 bases; junction bases not matched to a gene: 7. The CDR3 DNA reads as TGCGCCAGCCGAGGACTAGCGGCATACTACAATGAGCAGTTCTTC. This gives the protein CASRGLAAYYNEQFF.

This clonotype showed up many times. The V call is TRBV5-1, the J call TRBJ2-1; D perhaps matches TRBD2 (5 bases). The CDR3 length is 15 residues. Trimming removed 0 bases from V and 5 bases from J, with 12 bases in between. Germline V gene data show CDR1 as SGHRS and CDR2 as YFSETQ. The CDR3 DNA is TGCGCCAGCAGCTTGGGGCTAGCAAGAGACAATGAGCAGTTCTTC. It is translated as CASSLGLARDNEQFF.

This clonotype was observed many times. The rearrangement links TRBV12-3 or TRBV12-4 to TRBJ1-5; 8 bases are shared with TRBD1. The trim removed 2 bases at V and 5 bases at J, leaving 2 bases unmatched. There are 14 residues in the CDR3. The CDR3 sequence is CASSLQGAYQPQHF. The CDR3 DNA follows: TGTGCCAGCAGTTTACAGGGGGCCTATCAGCCCCAGCATTTT.

The chain couples TRBV20-1 to TRBJ2-2; 7 bases map to TRBD2. The CDR3 is 16 amino acids. V shed 0 bases, J shed 1 base, and the junction held 5 bases outside the gene matches. CDR1 and CDR2 from the germline V gene are DFQATT and SNEGSKA (reference sequence). The CDR3 is CSARDTQRGNTGELFF. The CDR3 bases are TGCAGTGCTAGAGATACCCAGCGGGGGAACACCGGGGAGCTGTTTTTT.